One and the same sample provided the 5 T cell receptor beta chains below, sequenced in a study of blood T cell repertoires in COVID-19. Sequencing used immunoSEQ multiplex PCR; TCRdb keeps in-frame clones, though not all of them. Of about 200,000 clones listed, 65% to 90% are singletons. The specimen sequenced was peripheral blood. The receptors stem from a woman in her sixties or seventies with COVID-19, enrolled during active disease.

The chain combines TRBV6-2 or TRBV6-3 with TRBJ2-7; no clear D. Trimming cost V 2 bases and J 7 bases, with 18 bases left between them. The CDR3 length is 15 residues. The germline V gene has CDR1 MNHEY and CDR2 SVGEGT. This CDR3 reads CASSYGNSRYWEQYF. Written as DNA, the CDR3 is TGTGCCAGCAGTTACGGAAACAGCCGCTACTGGGAGCAGTACTTC.

Written as DNA, the CDR3 is TGTGCCAGCAGCGTAGAGGCTCAGGGGATTGGCTACACCTTC. Amino acids: CASSVEAQGIGYTF. This chain joins TRBV9 and TRBJ1-2; perhaps TRBD1 as D (6 bases). Trimming stripped 0 bases from V and 7 bases from J, with 13 bases between. CDR3 size: 14 residues. Germline V gene sequence: CDR1 SGDLS, CDR2 YYNGEE.

J is TRBJ2-5 and V is TRBV12-5; 7 bases fit TRBD2. The CDR3 consists of 15 residues. V was clipped by 3 bases and J by 3 bases; unmatched bases: 7. Germline lookup yields CDR1 LGHNT and CDR2 FRNRAP. CDR3 DNA sequence: TGTGCTAGTGGTTTCTTGGCGGCGGGAGAAGAGACCCAGTACTTC. Translated, it gives CASGFLAAGEETQYF.

In DNA, the CDR3 is TGTGCCAGCAGCTTGGCCCGCGGCGGTCCAGTCTATGAGCAGTTCTTC. Translation: CASSLARGGPVYEQFF. The chain is built from TRBV5-4 and TRBJ2-1; no definite D call. The germline V and J ends were trimmed by 0 bases and 8 bases, with 18 bases remaining between them. Germline CDR1 SGHNT, CDR2 YYREEE (reference sequence). This CDR3 region has 16 residues. Complete variable domain (other parts from reference TRBV5-4 and TRBJ2-1): ETGVTQSPTHLIKTRGQQVTLRCSSQSGHNTVSWYQQALGQGPQFIFQYYREEENGRGNFPPRFSGLQFPNYSSELNVNALELDDSALYLCASSLARGGPVYEQFFGPGTRLTVL.

This clone was picked up a small number of times. This chain connects TRBV7-2 to TRBJ1-2, with TRBD1 identical over 10 bases. There are 15 residues in the CDR3. The germline V gene has CDR1 SGHTA and CDR2 FQGNSA. V lost 5 bases and J lost 4; bases outside the gene matches: 7. CDR3 amino acids: CASSELGQGVYGYTF. CDR3 DNA: TGTGCCAGCAGCGAACTCGGACAGGGGGTCTATGGCTACACCTTC.